This TCR beta chain was captured in a study of graft-versus-host responses after intestinal transplantation. Findings and caveats of the study: There were GvH clones found in recipient marrow, and some of them appeared first in ileum or blood.

V lost 2 bases, J lost 2 bases, and 13 bases lay in between. Germline loops: CDR1 MNHEY, CDR2 SVGAGI. The CDR3 has 15 amino acids. Comments on this clone: Its antigen is currently unknown.

Using immunoSEQ multiplex PCR, the repertoire was profiled, and TCRdb retains in-frame clones only, with some absent. Of 100,000 or so clones in the sample, over 80% were seen once. The V gene is TRBV6-5, the J gene TRBJ2-7; D might be TRBD2 (7 bases). This TCR was recovered from a human donor who was the organ donor for an intestinal transplant. The sample in question was unstimulated CD8+ T cells sorted from spleen or lymph node cells, obtained before transplant. The CDR3 sequence: CASSYGAGAPYEQYF. For the CDR3, the DNA is TGTGCCAGCAGTTACGGGGCGGGGGCCCCCTACGAGCAGTACTTC.